Detailed here is one TCR beta chain. The target of this receptor is not known. No per-base quality is available; no much larger clone lies one base away. The data stem from a study of control samples from healthy donors and cancer patients (dated by TCRdb to about 2020). The germline V gene sets CDR1 to SGHAT and CDR2 to FQNNGV. V loses 5 bases at its end and J loses 7 bases; junction bases beyond the gene matches: 7. Measured from the cysteine to the phenylalanine, the CDR3 is 14 residues long. Only the CDR3 region is kept as DNA, spanning 42 bases read in frame from base 1. Library method: the immunoSEQ multiplex PCR assay. Drawn from immuneACCESS, this table holds only the in-frame rearrangements with V and J called that TCRdb kept. Clones are partly lost; checked studies trace under half to an unresolved V gene and leave the rest unexplained. A total of 190,000 or so clones appear in this sample, 85% to 95% of them only once. Jointly, the top ten make up more than 1.2% of the sample.

The source is a man aged 18 to 29 in good health. The rearranged segments are TRBV11-2 and TRBJ1-4; TRBD1 matches 7 bases in the middle. Sequenced sample: blood. The CDR3 corresponds to CASSQTGSSEKLFF. At the DNA level, the sequence is TGTGCCAGCAGCCAGACAGGGTCCTCTGAAAAACTGTTTTTT. Supplemented by the reference TRBV11-2 and TRBJ1-4 proteins around the CDR3, the complete variable domain is EAGVAQSPRYKIIEKRQSVAFWCNPISGHATLYWYQQILGQGPKLLIQFQNNGVVDDSQLPKDRFSAERLKGVDSTLKIQPAKLEDSAVYLCASSQTGSSEKLFFGSGTQLSVL.